This is a list of T cell receptor beta chains from one sample in a study of regulatory T cells in long-lasting Graves disease. Using its own MiXCR run on the multiplex PCR reads, TCRdb lists one record per CDR3 protein. In the table there are hundreds of thousands of distinct CDR3 sequences, 15% to 20% of which are singletons. These data were also reused for a study on T cells in Graves' hyperthyroidism and ophthalmopathy.

The specimen was peripheral blood mononuclear cells (PBMCs), collected at new diagnosis, from a patient treated with antithyroid drugs. The receptors derive from a woman aged 25 to 39 with Graves disease. Each CDR3 is given with its conserved first and last residue.

j_gene: TRBJ1-4; v_gene: TRBV29-1; CDR3aa: CSVGDLTTNEKLFF
j_gene: TRBJ1-1; v_gene: TRBV20-1; CDR3aa: CSVSGQGALAEAFF
j_gene: TRBJ2-1; v_gene: TRBV15; CDR3aa: CATSRDLWAGEAEQFF
j_gene: TRBJ2-3; v_gene: TRBV9; CDR3aa: CASSPHLGSTDTQYF
j_gene: TRBJ2-1; v_gene: TRBV5-1; CDR3aa: CASSLGGTESNEQFF
j_gene: TRBJ2-2; v_gene: TRBV28; CDR3aa: CASRGHLTGELFF
j_gene: TRBJ1-3; v_gene: TRBV6-5; CDR3aa: CSSSSNGGPGNTIYF
j_gene: TRBJ1-1; v_gene: TRBV12-3/TRBV12-4; CDR3aa: CAATSGALDTEAFF
j_gene: TRBJ2-7; v_gene: TRBV19; CDR3aa: CASSTSPPGLIREQYF
j_gene: TRBJ1-5; v_gene: TRBV20-1; CDR3aa: CSARQGNSNQPQHF
j_gene: TRBJ2-3; v_gene: TRBV15; CDR3aa: CATRSRRAFTDTQYF
j_gene: TRBJ1-3; v_gene: TRBV4-2; CDR3aa: CASSPRGTRGNTIYF
j_gene: TRBJ2-3; v_gene: TRBV7-2; CDR3aa: CASSPQVMYTDTQYF
j_gene: TRBJ1-1; v_gene: TRBV28; CDR3aa: CASSMGDGTGGSAFF
j_gene: TRBJ1-2; v_gene: TRBV27; CDR3aa: CASSLKPGTYGYTF
j_gene: TRBJ2-7; v_gene: TRBV19; CDR3aa: CASSIDGPYEQYF
j_gene: TRBJ2-5; v_gene: TRBV28; CDR3aa: CASALGELAGLQETQYF
j_gene: TRBJ2-5; v_gene: TRBV9; CDR3aa: CASSAGRDNQETQYF
j_gene: TRBJ2-5; v_gene: TRBV30; CDR3aa: CAWSLGTSGSQETQYF
j_gene: TRBJ2-5; v_gene: TRBV25-1; CDR3aa: CASSIAAGTFQETQYF
j_gene: TRBJ2-2; v_gene: TRBV2; CDR3aa: CASSVEDDGGELFF
j_gene: TRBJ1-4; v_gene: TRBV7-9; CDR3aa: CASSARTASEKLFF
j_gene: TRBJ1-5; v_gene: TRBV19; CDR3aa: CASSFRQGRGGQPQHF
j_gene: TRBJ2-7; v_gene: TRBV9; CDR3aa: CASSVDTSGSAEQYF
j_gene: TRBJ2-7; v_gene: TRBV28; CDR3aa: CASSLSKGGLREQYF
j_gene: TRBJ2-4; v_gene: TRBV18; CDR3aa: CASSPGTPLAKNIQYF
j_gene: TRBJ1-2; v_gene: TRBV7-2; CDR3aa: CASSSSNRNYGYTF
j_gene: TRBJ2-5; v_gene: TRBV30; CDR3aa: CAWTLTGGETQYF
j_gene: TRBJ1-1; v_gene: TRBV27; CDR3aa: CASSSGSYLMNTEAFF
j_gene: TRBJ2-1; v_gene: TRBV3-1; CDR3aa: CASSQDLQVNEQFF
j_gene: TRBJ2-5; v_gene: TRBV12-3/TRBV12-4; CDR3aa: CASSLGGRWETQYF
j_gene: TRBJ2-7; v_gene: TRBV27; CDR3aa: CASRPHGESSYEQYF
j_gene: TRBJ2-5; v_gene: TRBV27; CDR3aa: CASSLTGLDQETQYF
j_gene: TRBJ1-4; v_gene: TRBV3-1; CDR3aa: CASSQLPTGLFF
j_gene: TRBJ2-3; v_gene: TRBV12-3/TRBV12-4; CDR3aa: CASTRMTDTQYF
j_gene: TRBJ2-7; v_gene: TRBV12-3/TRBV12-4; CDR3aa: CASSFKGGSVAGTF
j_gene: TRBJ2-7; v_gene: TRBV19; CDR3aa: CASSIEVNSGLNEQYF
j_gene: TRBJ2-1; v_gene: TRBV5-1; CDR3aa: CASSYGNSLSYNEQFF
j_gene: TRBJ1-5; v_gene: TRBV12-3/TRBV12-4; CDR3aa: CASSNDIGPQHF
j_gene: TRBJ2-4; v_gene: TRBV9; CDR3aa: CASTPGGRLYNEQYF
j_gene: TRBJ2-5; v_gene: TRBV20-1; CDR3aa: CSASGEAETQYF
j_gene: TRBJ2-7; v_gene: TRBV20-1; CDR3aa: CSALIPSYEQYF
j_gene: TRBJ1-3; v_gene: TRBV25-1; CDR3aa: CASSGGQGYFDSGNTIYF